These 15 T cell receptor beta chains were sequenced from one sample in a study of CD8+CD57+ T cells in acquired aplastic anemia. TCR beta VDJ combinations and CDR3 sequences were profiled from genomic DNA. TCRdb analysed the reads with MiXCR anew, one entry per CDR3 protein. The table shows 120,000 or so distinct CDR3 sequences, with around 50% occurring only once. The sample taken for sequencing was sorted CD4+, CD8+, or CD8+CD57+ T cells (not recorded which) from PBMCs. These receptors were obtained from a human donor in good health, serving as a control.

At least ten counts were recorded for this clonotype. The V and J genes are TRBV27 and TRBJ1-1, with D possibly TRBD1 on 5 matching bases. The CDR3 totals 15 residues. Germline CDR1 reads MNHEY; CDR2 reads SMNVEV (reference sequence). The germline V and J ends were trimmed by 4 bases and 10 bases, with 22 bases remaining between them. The CDR3 spells CASSSHGTLGKGAFF. The CDR3 DNA sequence: TGTGCCAGCAGTTCCCACGGGACCTTGGGCAAAGGAGCTTTCTTT.

The chain is built from TRBV20-1 and TRBJ2-5; no firm D call. Germline CDR1 reads DFQATT; CDR2 reads SNEGSKA (reference sequence). Trimming removed 5 bases from V and 4 bases from J, with 8 bases in between. There are 11 residues in the CDR3. CDR3 region: CSAADPETQYF. The DNA of the CDR3 is TGCAGTGCTGCGGACCCAGAGACCCAGTACTTC.

Ten or more counts support this clonotype. The chain carries TRBV19 and TRBJ2-3; TRBD1 aligns across 9 bases. Germline trimming cut 5 bases from V and 2 bases from J; bases unmatched to any gene: 8. CDR3 size: 16 residues. Germline V lookup: CDR1 LNHDA, CDR2 SQIVND (reference sequence). DNA of the CDR3: TGTGCCAGTAGTCGGCGGGACAGGGCCTCCACAGATACGCAGTATTTT. Its translation: CASSRRDRASTDTQYF.

In its sample, this clonotype was seen many times. The chain joins TRBV7-3 to TRBJ2-1; tentatively, D is TRBD2 (6 bases). CDR1 is SGHTA and CDR2 is FQGTGA in the germline V gene. The V end was cut by 4 bases, the J end by 1 base, with 11 bases between. This CDR3 is built from 15 residues. This CDR3 is CASSSRLVSYNEQFF. CDR3 nucleotides: TGTGCCAGCAGCTCCAGACTAGTTTCCTACAATGAGCAGTTCTTC.

The chain recombines TRBV7-9 with TRBJ2-2; possibly TRBD1 for D (8 bases). Germline V gene data show CDR1 as SEHNR and CDR2 as FQNEAQ (reference sequence). There are 17 residues in the CDR3. Trimming shortened V by 5 bases and J by 5 bases, and 21 bases separated the two germline ends. As DNA, the CDR3 is TGTGCCAGCAGCCCGGAGGGACAGGCCGGGGGGACCGGGGAGCTGTTTTTT. Amino acid sequence: CASSPEGQAGGTGELFF.

The V and J genes are TRBV10-3 and TRBJ2-7, with 7 nucleotides matching TRBD2. Germline trimming cut 3 bases from V and 3 bases from J; bases unmatched to any gene: 5. Germline V gene data show CDR1 as ENHRY and CDR2 as SYGVKD. There are 14 residues in the CDR3. CDR3 DNA: TGTGCCATCAGTGATCCCCCTAGCGGCTACGAGCAGTACTTC. This sequence encodes CAISDPPSGYEQYF.

V usage is TRBV10-2 and J usage is TRBJ2-1, with TRBD1 as a possible D gene (5 bases). The germline V gene encodes CDR1 WSHSY and CDR2 SAAADI. The CDR3 contains 14 residues. The V end lost 0 bases, the J end lost 8 bases, and 11 bases lay between the germline ends. CDR3 protein: CASSESGQGYEQFF. The CDR3 DNA reads TGCGCCAGCAGTGAGTCGGGGCAGGGCTATGAGCAGTTCTTC.

This chain links TRBV19 with TRBJ2-7; possible D gene TRBD1, 6 bases. V was clipped by 6 bases and J by 2 bases, with 11 bases between them. Per the germline V gene, CDR1 is LNHDA and CDR2 is SQIVND (reference sequence). This CDR3 contains 13 residues. The CDR3: CASSLDSAYEQYF. CDR3 DNA: TGTGCCAGTAGCTTGGACAGCGCCTACGAGCAGTACTTC.

There are many counts of this clonotype. This chain links TRBV6-1 with TRBJ2-7; D remains ambiguous. CDR3 length: 15 amino acids. Germline-derived CDR1 and CDR2 are MNHNS and SASEGT. V was cut by 6 bases and J by 0 bases, with 15 bases left in between. The CDR3 protein is CASSPPLGYSYEQYF. The CDR3 region has the DNA TGTGCCAGCAGCCCCCCCCTCGGCTACTCCTACGAGCAGTACTTC.

This clonotype was observed many times. V usage is TRBV3-1 and J usage is TRBJ1-1; 7 bases fit TRBD1. The trim removed 2 bases at V and 1 base at J, leaving 4 bases unmatched. The germline gives CDR1 LGHDT, CDR2 YNNKEL (reference sequence). This CDR3 is built from 15 residues. CDR3 protein: CASSQRGQENTEAFF. The CDR3 nucleotides are TGTGCCAGCAGCCAACGAGGACAGGAGAACACTGAAGCTTTCTTT. The full variable domain, in which reference TRBV3-1 and TRBJ1-1 provide the parts outside the CDR3, is DTAVSQTPKYLVTQMGNDKSIKCEQNLGHDTMYWYKQDSKKFLKIMFSYNNKELIINETVPNRFSPKSPDKAHLNLHINSLELGDSAVYFCASSQRGQENTEAFFGQGTRLTVV.

As regards this clonotype: A much larger clone is a single base away; this may be a read error. The chain carries TRBV3-1 and TRBJ1-2, with D maybe TRBD1 (5 bases). Trimming removed 4 bases at V and 10 bases at J, with 19 bases between. The CDR3 sequence is 14 residues long. Looked up from germline, CDR1 is LGHDT and CDR2 is YNNKEL (reference sequence). CDR3 sequence reads: CASSPSWDPGDYTF. The CDR3 DNA reads as TGTGCCAGCAGCCCAAGCTGGGACCCGGGAGACTACACCTTC.

In its sample, this clonotype was seen many times. The chain joins TRBV20-1 to TRBJ1-1; D uncertain. CDR1 and CDR2 from the germline V gene are DFQATT and SNEGSKA (reference sequence). The length of the CDR3 is 12 residues. Deletions cut 3 bases from V and 4 bases from J, with 9 bases between. CDR3 nucleotides: TGCAGTGCTAGTCGGGTGGGCACTGAAGCTTTCTTT. Protein sequence: CSASRVGTEAFF.

The CDR3 protein is CASSYRRTSGYTDTQHF. CDR3 in DNA: TGTGCCAGCAGTTACCGGCGGACTAGCGGGTACACAGATACGCAGCATTTT. The chain uses TRBV6-2 or TRBV6-3 and TRBJ2-3; D is ambiguous. The end of the DNA aligns better with TRBJ1-5, so the J call may be wrong. The CDR3 is 17 residues long. CDR1 is MNHEY and CDR2 is SVGEGT in the germline V gene.

This clonotype was counted ten times or more. CDR3 bases: TGTGCCAGCAGCATTAGACAGGGCGCCACTGAAGCTTTCTTT. The encoded protein is CASSIRQGATEAFF. The genes are TRBV7-3 and TRBJ1-1; 7 nucleotides match TRBD1. The CDR3 runs to 14 residues. The germline CDR1 and CDR2 sequences are SGHTA and FQGTGA. V dropped 5 bases and J dropped 4; count of bases not matched to a gene: 7.

This clonotype was recorded at least ten times. CDR3 loop: CASSLDRGGAYEQYF. For the CDR3, the DNA is TGTGCCAGCAGCTTGGACCGCGGGGGGGCCTACGAGCAGTACTTC. This chain connects TRBV5-4 to TRBJ2-7; TRBD2 aligns across 9 bases. The germline CDR1 and CDR2 sequences are SGHNT and YYREEE (reference sequence). The CDR3 extends over 15 amino acids. J lost 2 bases, V lost 0 bases, and 3 bases had no gene match.